This T cell receptor beta chain stems from a study of blood T cell repertoires in COVID-19. Study overall: Sample material is recorded as cDNA or gDNA derived from T cells, B-cell-depleted T cells, or PBMCs.

Germline-derived CDR1 and CDR2 are MNHEY and SMNVEV (reference sequence). The CDR3 is made up of 13 amino acids. V lost 10 bases, J lost 5 bases, and 6 bases stayed unmatched. The authors' processing: From reference gene primer amplification, estimates of nucleated cell counts were derived. Measured with immunoSEQ multiplex PCR; TCRdb has only the in-frame clones, and not every one. V, J and clone size reflect that table, while D and trimming were determined from the DNA. The table has over 200,000 clones, 88% seen once. The TCR sequence derives from a woman aged 55-70 years with acute or convalescent COVID-19. V and J are TRBV27 and TRBJ2-7; 12 bases map to TRBD1. The sequenced material came from peripheral blood. This CDR3 is CATGRDRGHEQYF. CDR3 sequence (DNA): TGTGCCACCGGGCGGGACAGGGGGCACGAGCAGTACTTC.